This T cell receptor beta chain came from a study of STAT5B mutations in CD4+ large granular lymphocyte leukemia. Study overall: Among healthy donors, a particular HLA allele went with more CDR3 'QG' motifs.

Clones were read by immunoSEQ multiplex PCR, and TCRdb kept only the in-frame ones, dropping some. Here the sample spans roughly 46,000 clones, more than 65% being singletons. The clonotype was recovered from a human donor in good health. Source material: CD4+ T cells from blood buffy coats.

This CDR3 reads CASSLAGTGGYEQYF. CDR3 nucleotides: TGTGCCAGCAGCTTGGCCGGGACAGGGGGTTACGAGCAGTACTTC. The chain employs TRBV5-4 and TRBJ2-7, with 11 bases that match TRBD1. V lost 0 bases, J lost 4 bases, and 3 bases stayed unmatched. The CDR3 spans 15 residues. The germline V gene has CDR1 SGHNT and CDR2 YYREEE (reference sequence).